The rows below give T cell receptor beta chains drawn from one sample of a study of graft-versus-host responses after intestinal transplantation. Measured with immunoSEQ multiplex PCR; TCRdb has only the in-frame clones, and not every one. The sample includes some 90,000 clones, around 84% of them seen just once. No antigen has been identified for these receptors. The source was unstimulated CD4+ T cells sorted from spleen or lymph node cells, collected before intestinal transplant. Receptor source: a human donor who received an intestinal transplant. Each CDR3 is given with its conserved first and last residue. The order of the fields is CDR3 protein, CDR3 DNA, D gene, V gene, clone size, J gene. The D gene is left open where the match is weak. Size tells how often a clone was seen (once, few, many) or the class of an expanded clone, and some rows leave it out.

CDR3 protein: CASIGRERDTQYF
CDR3 DNA: TGTGCCAGCATCGGGCGGGAGAGAGATACGCAGTATTTT
D gene: TRBD2
V gene: TRBV7-9
clone size: -
J gene: TRBJ2-3

CDR3 protein: CASSYFTGGAGETQYF
CDR3 DNA: TGTGCCAGCAGTTACTTCACAGGGGGCGCGGGAGAGACCCAGTACTTC
D gene: TRBD1
V gene: TRBV6-5
clone size: -
J gene: TRBJ2-5

CDR3 protein: CASSRVTGHEQYF
CDR3 DNA: TGTGCCAGCAGCCGAGTCACAGGACACGAGCAGTACTTC
D gene: -
V gene: TRBV6-5
clone size: once
J gene: TRBJ2-7

CDR3 protein: CASSIGGGVHF
CDR3 DNA: TGTGCCAGTAGTATAGGAGGGGGTGTGCATTTT
D gene: -
V gene: TRBV19
clone size: -
J gene: TRBJ1-5

CDR3 protein: CASTQFGGYNEQFF
CDR3 DNA: TGTGCCAGTACCCAATTCGGAGGTTACAATGAGCAGTTCTTC
D gene: -
V gene: TRBV5-4
clone size: -
J gene: TRBJ2-1

CDR3 protein: CASRDDSSGANVLTF
CDR3 DNA: TGTGCCAGCAGGGACGACAGCTCTGGGGCCAACGTCCTGACTTTC
D gene: -
V gene: TRBV2
clone size: -
J gene: TRBJ2-6

CDR3 protein: CASSLVQGGSYEQYF
CDR3 DNA: TGCGCCAGCAGCTTGGTACAGGGCGGATCCTACGAGCAGTACTTC
D gene: -
V gene: TRBV5-1
clone size: -
J gene: TRBJ2-7

CDR3 protein: CASSQRETGHYEQYF
CDR3 DNA: TGTGCCAGCAGCCAACGCGAGACAGGGCACTACGAGCAGTACTTC
D gene: TRBD1
V gene: TRBV4-2
clone size: -
J gene: TRBJ2-7

CDR3 protein: CASSQDRGNTEAFF
CDR3 DNA: TGTGCCAGCTCGCAGGACAGGGGAAACACTGAAGCTTTCTTT
D gene: TRBD1
V gene: TRBV18
clone size: -
J gene: TRBJ1-1

CDR3 protein: CASTSPGIGQPQHF
CDR3 DNA: TGTGCCAGCACTAGCCCAGGAATCGGACAGCCCCAGCATTTT
D gene: -
V gene: TRBV28
clone size: -
J gene: TRBJ1-5

CDR3 protein: CASSRSDRNNEQFF
CDR3 DNA: TGCGCCAGCAGCCGATCGGACAGGAACAATGAGCAGTTCTTC
D gene: TRBD1
V gene: TRBV4-1
clone size: few
J gene: TRBJ2-1

CDR3 protein: CASSLRLAGNLETQYF
CDR3 DNA: TGCGCCAGCAGCTTGAGGCTAGCGGGGAACTTGGAGACCCAGTACTTC
D gene: TRBD2
V gene: TRBV5-1
clone size: -
J gene: TRBJ2-5

CDR3 protein: CASSQQGGQLEKLFF
CDR3 DNA: TGTGCCAGCAGCCAACAGGGCGGACAATTGGAAAAACTGTTTTTT
D gene: -
V gene: TRBV5-4
clone size: -
J gene: TRBJ1-4

CDR3 protein: CASSGQGSYEQYF
CDR3 DNA: TGTGCCAGCAGTGGACAGGGCTCCTACGAGCAGTACTTC
D gene: TRBD1
V gene: TRBV5-4
clone size: once
J gene: TRBJ2-7

CDR3 protein: CASSLGGLQETQYF
CDR3 DNA: TGCGCCAGCAGCTTGGGGGGCCTCCAAGAGACCCAGTACTTC
D gene: -
V gene: TRBV5-1
clone size: -
J gene: TRBJ2-5

CDR3 protein: CASSPRRGEAFF
CDR3 DNA: TGTGCCAGCTCACCTCGTCGGGGAGAAGCTTTCTTT
D gene: -
V gene: TRBV18
clone size: -
J gene: TRBJ1-1

CDR3 protein: CASSETSGRVYNEQFF
CDR3 DNA: TGTGCCAGCAGTGAGACTAGCGGGAGGGTTTACAATGAGCAGTTCTTC
D gene: TRBD2
V gene: TRBV2
clone size: -
J gene: TRBJ2-1

CDR3 protein: CASSFGGALRETQYF
CDR3 DNA: TGTGCCAGCAGCTTCGGGGGGGCTTTGAGGGAGACCCAGTACTTC
D gene: TRBD2
V gene: TRBV5-8
clone size: -
J gene: TRBJ2-5

CDR3 protein: CASSAAWSSGNTIYF
CDR3 DNA: TGTGCCAGCAGTGCCGCATGGAGCTCTGGAAACACCATATATTTT
D gene: -
V gene: TRBV2
clone size: -
J gene: TRBJ1-3

CDR3 protein: CASSWLPGQAYNEKLFF
CDR3 DNA: TGTGCCAGCAGCTGGCTACCGGGACAGGCGTATAATGAAAAACTGTTTTTT
D gene: TRBD1
V gene: TRBV11-2
clone size: -
J gene: TRBJ1-4

CDR3 protein: CASNSFDRTYEQYF
CDR3 DNA: TGTGCCAGCAACAGTTTCGACAGGACCTACGAGCAGTACTTC
D gene: -
V gene: TRBV6-7
clone size: -
J gene: TRBJ2-7

CDR3 protein: CASSPYLGSQAFF
CDR3 DNA: TGTGCCAGCAGCCCCTATCTCGGTTCTCAAGCTTTCTTT
D gene: -
V gene: TRBV7-6
clone size: -
J gene: TRBJ1-1

CDR3 protein: CASSGTFTDTQYF
CDR3 DNA: TGTGCCAGCAGCGGGACTTTCACAGATACGCAGTATTTT
D gene: -
V gene: TRBV7-9
clone size: -
J gene: TRBJ2-3

CDR3 protein: CASSLDSGSSYNSPLHF
CDR3 DNA: TGCGCCAGCAGCTTGGATTCTGGGAGCTCCTATAATTCACCCCTCCACTTT
D gene: -
V gene: TRBV5-1
clone size: -
J gene: TRBJ1-6

CDR3 protein: CASSVGGPTEAFF
CDR3 DNA: TGTGCCAGCAGTGTGGGGGGTCCCACTGAAGCTTTCTTT
D gene: -
V gene: TRBV2
clone size: -
J gene: TRBJ1-1

CDR3 protein: CASSPLGRQGIITGELFF
CDR3 DNA: TGCGCCAGCAGCCCATTGGGGCGGCAGGGAATTATCACCGGGGAGCTGTTTTTT
D gene: -
V gene: TRBV4-1
clone size: -
J gene: TRBJ2-2

CDR3 protein: CASKLRVLAGGSPLHF
CDR3 DNA: TGTGCCAGCAAGTTGCGCGTCTTAGCTGGAGGCTCACCCCTCCACTTT
D gene: -
V gene: TRBV28
clone size: -
J gene: TRBJ1-6

CDR3 protein: CASSPTGEYTGELFF
CDR3 DNA: TGTGCCAGCAGCCCGACGGGAGAGTACACCGGGGAGCTGTTTTTT
D gene: -
V gene: TRBV9
clone size: -
J gene: TRBJ2-2

CDR3 protein: CASNLPQGSNYGYTF
CDR3 DNA: TGTGCCAGCAACCTACCCCAGGGTTCCAACTATGGCTACACCTTC
D gene: -
V gene: TRBV28
clone size: once
J gene: TRBJ1-2

CDR3 protein: CASSESADRGLVPLTGELFF
CDR3 DNA: TGCGCCAGCAGTGAGTCTGCGGACAGGGGACTAGTTCCGTTGACCGGGGAGCTGTTTTTT
D gene: -
V gene: TRBV10-1
clone size: -
J gene: TRBJ2-2

CDR3 protein: CASSARLAEISYNEQFF
CDR3 DNA: TGTGCCAGCAGCGCTAGACTAGCGGAAATCTCCTACAATGAGCAGTTCTTC
D gene: TRBD2
V gene: TRBV7-9
clone size: -
J gene: TRBJ2-1

CDR3 protein: CASSLLRASGNTEAFF
CDR3 DNA: TGTGCCAGCAGTTTACTGAGGGCCTCAGGGAACACTGAAGCTTTCTTT
D gene: -
V gene: TRBV27
clone size: -
J gene: TRBJ1-1

CDR3 protein: CASSPMTQGTTGELFF
CDR3 DNA: TGTGCCAGCAGCCCCATGACTCAGGGGACCACCGGGGAGCTGTTTTTT
D gene: -
V gene: TRBV5-4
clone size: -
J gene: TRBJ2-2

CDR3 protein: CASSPTDREPYEQYF
CDR3 DNA: TGTGCCAGCAGTCCGACCGACAGGGAACCCTACGAGCAGTACTTC
D gene: TRBD1
V gene: TRBV27
clone size: -
J gene: TRBJ2-7

CDR3 protein: CASSQARTTQETQYF
CDR3 DNA: TGCGCCAGCAGCCAAGCTAGGACAACCCAAGAGACCCAGTACTTC
D gene: -
V gene: TRBV4-1
clone size: -
J gene: TRBJ2-5

CDR3 protein: CASSYSGAVNTDTQYF
CDR3 DNA: TGTGCCAGCAGTTATAGCGGGGCGGTAAACACAGATACGCAGTATTTT
D gene: TRBD2
V gene: TRBV6-5
clone size: -
J gene: TRBJ2-3

CDR3 protein: CASSSPGQGGGEQFF
CDR3 DNA: TGTGCCAGCAGCTCGCCGGGACAGGGGGGAGGTGAGCAGTTCTTC
D gene: TRBD1
V gene: TRBV7-9
clone size: -
J gene: TRBJ2-1

CDR3 protein: CSVGWQGARIGEAFF
CDR3 DNA: TGCAGCGTGGGGTGGCAGGGGGCGCGTATCGGTGAAGCTTTCTTT
D gene: TRBD1
V gene: TRBV29-1
clone size: -
J gene: TRBJ1-1

CDR3 protein: CASRLRGDGYTF
CDR3 DNA: TGTGCCAGTCGACTCCGGGGGGATGGCTACACCTTC
D gene: -
V gene: TRBV19
clone size: once
J gene: TRBJ1-2

CDR3 protein: CASTKGVGEKLFF
CDR3 DNA: TGCGCCAGCACTAAGGGGGTTGGTGAAAAACTGTTTTTT
D gene: -
V gene: TRBV4-1
clone size: -
J gene: TRBJ1-4

CDR3 protein: CASSSRGRPLLSYEQYF
CDR3 DNA: TGTGCCTCATCTTCTCGCGGGAGGCCCCTTTTGTCCTACGAGCAGTACTTC
D gene: TRBD2
V gene: TRBV10-3
clone size: -
J gene: TRBJ2-7

CDR3 protein: CASSLEQGNDAQYF
CDR3 DNA: TGCGCCAGCAGCTTGGAACAGGGAAATGATGCCCAGTACTTC
D gene: -
V gene: TRBV5-1
clone size: few
J gene: TRBJ2-5

CDR3 protein: CASSQPRQGRTDTQYF
CDR3 DNA: TGTGCCAGCAGCCAACCTAGACAGGGGAGGACAGATACGCAGTATTTT
D gene: TRBD1
V gene: TRBV14
clone size: -
J gene: TRBJ2-3

CDR3 protein: CASSLVTSGQETQYF
CDR3 DNA: TGTGCCAGCAGCTTGGTAACTAGCGGGCAAGAGACCCAGTACTTC
D gene: TRBD2
V gene: TRBV5-4
clone size: -
J gene: TRBJ2-5

CDR3 protein: CASSESRTGELFF
CDR3 DNA: TGTGCCAGCAGTGAGTCCCGCACCGGGGAGCTGTTTTTT
D gene: -
V gene: TRBV2
clone size: -
J gene: TRBJ2-2

CDR3 protein: CASSFRTGVSGANVLTF
CDR3 DNA: TGTGCCAGCAGCTTCAGGACAGGCGTCAGTGGGGCCAACGTCCTGACTTTC
D gene: TRBD1
V gene: TRBV7-9
clone size: -
J gene: TRBJ2-6

CDR3 protein: CASSPRLAGSYNEQFF
CDR3 DNA: TGTGCCAGCAGCCCCCGACTAGCGGGCTCCTACAATGAGCAGTTCTTC
D gene: TRBD2
V gene: TRBV7-9
clone size: once
J gene: TRBJ2-1

CDR3 protein: CASSLEGADYGYTF
CDR3 DNA: TGTGCCAGCAGCTTGGAAGGGGCAGACTATGGCTACACCTTC
D gene: -
V gene: TRBV5-5
clone size: -
J gene: TRBJ1-2

CDR3 protein: CASSRGADTQYF
CDR3 DNA: TGTGCCAGCAGTCGTGGAGCAGATACGCAGTATTTT
D gene: -
V gene: TRBV6-5
clone size: -
J gene: TRBJ2-3

CDR3 protein: CASSLARQGGEAFF
CDR3 DNA: TGCGCCAGCAGCTTGGCCCGACAGGGTGGTGAAGCTTTCTTT
D gene: TRBD1
V gene: TRBV5-1
clone size: -
J gene: TRBJ1-1

CDR3 protein: CASSGQGQETQYF
CDR3 DNA: TGTGCCAGCAGTGGACAGGGGCAAGAGACCCAGTACTTC
D gene: TRBD1
V gene: TRBV6-5
clone size: -
J gene: TRBJ2-5

CDR3 protein: CASRQGASFGEQFF
CDR3 DNA: TGTGCCAGCAGACAGGGGGCGTCTTTCGGGGAGCAGTTCTTC
D gene: TRBD1
V gene: TRBV6-5
clone size: -
J gene: TRBJ2-1

CDR3 protein: CASSFRQGIGGETQYF
CDR3 DNA: TGTGCCAGCAGCTTTCGACAGGGGATCGGAGGAGAGACCCAGTACTTC
D gene: TRBD1
V gene: TRBV5-6
clone size: -
J gene: TRBJ2-5

CDR3 protein: CASSQTRAEQYF
CDR3 DNA: TGTGCCAGCAGTCAGACTAGAGCCGAGCAGTACTTC
D gene: -
V gene: TRBV6-5
clone size: once
J gene: TRBJ2-7